Following are 8 T cell receptor beta chains from one sample sequenced in a study of vaccination effects on CD4 cells after COVID-19. The table came from immunoSEQ multiplex PCR; TCRdb's copy has only in-frame clones and leaves some out. The sample lists roughly 56,000 clones; over 65% were seen once. Culture proceeded for 10 days, and CD4+ T cells were then isolated. No antigen has been assigned to these receptors. The input for sequencing was CD4+ T cells from PBMCs cultured without peptide, taken before COVID-19 vaccination. Receptors were obtained from a human donor who received a COVID-19 vaccine.

The chain recombines TRBV6-5 with TRBJ2-2, with 7 bases aligning to TRBD2. Losses at the gene ends were 2 bases for V and 5 bases for J; bases not matched to a gene: 5. The germline CDR1 and CDR2 sequences are MNHEY and SVGAGI. The CDR3 sequence is 15 residues long. The CDR3 DNA follows: TGTGCCAGCAGTTACCAGGGACTAACGACCGGGGAGCTGTTTTTT. Translating it yields CASSYQGLTTGELFF.

This chain connects TRBV18 to TRBJ1-3; D is perhaps TRBD1 (6 bases). CDR1 KGHSH and CDR2 LQKENI come from the germline V gene. The V and J ends lost 8 bases and 1 base respectively, with 12 bases between them. This CDR3 is 14 amino acids long. Here the CDR3 DNA reads TGTGCCAGCGCGGGGGCAAATTCTGGAAACACCATATATTTT. Amino acids: CASAGANSGNTIYF.

The rearrangement joins TRBV7-2 to TRBJ2-5; no reliable D call. The length of the CDR3 is 12 residues. V was shortened by 4 bases and J by 6 bases, with 9 bases between the two germline ends. Germline CDR1 reads SGHTA; CDR2 reads FQGNSA. The DNA of the CDR3 is TGTGCCAGCAGCTCCTCGGCGAAGACCCAGTACTTC. Translating gives CASSSSAKTQYF.

Only a few counts were recorded for this clone. The CDR3 sequence is CASSPDGGAGDTQYF. The CDR3 coding sequence is TGTGCCAGCAGCCCGGACGGGGGGGCCGGTGATACGCAGTATTTT. V is TRBV3-1 (or the pseudogene TRBV3-2) and J is TRBJ2-3; 8 positions agree with TRBD2. V dropped 4 bases and J dropped 6; count of bases not matched to a gene: 9. Germline CDR1 and CDR2: LGHDT and YNNKEL (reference sequence). The CDR3 has 15 amino acids.

J is TRBJ1-3 and V is TRBV28, with D maybe TRBD1 (6 bases). The CDR3 sequence is 16 residues long. Trimming stripped 3 bases from V and 0 bases from J, with 12 bases between. Germline CDR1 and CDR2: MDHEN and SYDVKM. CDR3 amino acids: CASSLRGLSSGNTIYF. The CDR3 region has the DNA TGTGCCAGCAGTTTGAGGGGGTTAAGCTCTGGAAACACCATATATTTT.

The rearrangement uses TRBV4-1 and TRBJ2-6; unclear D gene. The CDR3 has 18 residues. V was trimmed by 2 bases and J by 0 bases, leaving 14 bases between them. The germline CDR1 and CDR2 sequences are MGHRA and YSYEKL. The CDR3 bases are TGCGCCAGCAGCCAACTAGACATGATTCCCTCTGGGGCCAACGTCCTGACTTTC. It specifies CASSQLDMIPSGANVLTF.

With regard to this clone: Because the CDR3's place on the DNA is in doubt, the DNA is left out and the CDR3 is given as listed by TCRdb. CDR3 protein: CASRFGQGETEAFF. The V call is TRBV2, the J call TRBJ1-1; the table's D call TRBD1 went unverified against the DNA. CDR1 and CDR2 (germline): SNHLY, FYNNEI. The CDR3 adds up to 14 amino acids, both ends counted.

The genes are TRBV29-1 and TRBJ1-1; no clear D. Germline values: CDR1 SQVTM, CDR2 ANQGSEA. This CDR3 region has 13 residues. V lost 0 bases and J lost 4, with 9 bases in between. CDR3 protein: CSVEDRAGTEAFF. As DNA, the CDR3 is TGCAGCGTTGAAGATCGGGCGGGCACTGAAGCTTTCTTT.